This TCR beta chain was observed in a study of blood T cell repertoires in COVID-19. The overall study: T cells, B-cell-depleted T cells, or PBMCs provided the cDNA or gDNA that served as material.

Trimming took off 4 bases at V and 0 bases at J, with 10 bases between the two ends. This CDR3 has 15 residues. Germline V gene lookup returns CDR1 LNHDA and CDR2 SQIVND (reference sequence). Participants reported their clinical history, and cohort assignment relied on those reports. Recovered status in Cohort 3 required two negative PCRs, clearance, or symptom resolution. Original analysis: The authors estimated nucleated cell counts from reference gene primer amplification. TCRdb keeps only in-frame clones here, not all; method: immunoSEQ multiplex PCR. The DNA was the basis for D and trimming; V, J and clone size are from that table. The repertoire includes around 200,000 clones, about 81% of them detected once, and around 9% sits in the top ten.

This receptor was identified in a man in his forties or fifties who had recovered from COVID-19. This rearrangement joins TRBV19 to TRBJ1-3; D ambiguous. Input material: PBMCs or T cells enriched from blood (not recorded which). Here the CDR3 DNA reads TGTGCCAGTAGTAAGTGGGCACGCTCTGGAAACACCATATATTTT. This gives the protein CASSKWARSGNTIYF.